This T cell receptor beta chain was identified during a study of neurological immune-mediated disorders (dated 2019 in TCRdb). Regarding the complete study: Among the approximately 34 multiple sclerosis patients, relapsing-remitting MS accounted for around 30 and secondary progressive MS accounted for 3. The study compared peripheral blood TCR-beta repertoires of HTLV-I-associated myelopathy (HAM/TSP) patients, multiple sclerosis patients and healthy controls using UMI-based sequencing. Alongside PBMC samples, the set of approximately 100 TCR-beta libraries contained longitudinal samples, technical triplicates, and paired CD4+ and CD8+ T-cell subsets that had been sorted. The cohort was made up of about 68 subjects, consisting of some 14 HAM/TSP patients, roughly 35 multiple sclerosis patients and around 20 healthy controls. The research as a whole found: TCR clonal expansion was greatest in HAM/TSP patients and smallest in MS patients, who ranked below even healthy controls. No clinical or MRI features were associated with the MS cluster, and the authors said that larger cohorts are needed. No identical CDR3 amino acid sequences were shared among expanded clones across subjects, suggesting private TCR-beta repertoires in all groups. In a phylogenetic analysis, the repertoires of 18 out of 34 MS patients fell into a single cluster of related CDR3 sequences, pointing to a possible signature at the repertoire level.

cDNA was synthesized by template-switch 5'RACE using a primer with a 10-nucleotide random unique molecular identifier that tagged each TCR transcript. Every sequencing run covered 15-18 subjects and yielded more than 200 million TCR-beta sequences. Total RNA was extracted with the RNeasy kit. Using the KAPA Real-time Library Amplification kit, TCR-beta VDJ regions were amplified with primers for the TCR constant region and the 5'RACE anchor. A first PCR added sample indexes and Illumina adaptors, and a second PCR then raised library yield. After purification with Ampure beads, the TCR product of roughly 650 bp was size-selected on a 2% E-gel SizeSelection system. Before pooling, libraries had their quality checked on a Bioanalyzer, their concentration measured with Qubit, and their quantity determined with the Kapa Library Quantification kit. Paired-end 2 x 150 bp sequencing of the libraries was performed on an Illumina HiSeq 2500. To increase sequence diversity, roughly 24-32% phiX was spiked into each library pool. As for the original processing: The UMI-based MiGEC pipeline processed quality-filtered reads and removed over 80% of raw TCR sequences during error correction. VDJ genes were aligned to IMGT germline references, and clonotypes were defined by unique CDR3 amino acid sequence plus V-J genes. VDJtools evaluated clonal expansion, Shannon diversity and CDR3 relatedness (CalcPairwiseDistances, ClusterSamples); CLCbio workbench built phylogenetic trees. Using coefficient-of-variation modelling across technical triplicates, the study counted a clone as expanded if it had at least 8 unique UMIs. TCRdb's own reprocessing of the public reads used fastp at Q25 and MiXCR and kept productive beta chains. Identical CDR3 protein sequences are pooled into one entry, listed with their most common genes and DNA. Clone size and V and J calls follow TCRdb, not the original study. The sample records 40,000 to 60,000 distinct CDR3 sequences, 3% to 4% of which are singletons. In total, the top ten clones hold about 5.4% of the sample.

This clonotype was seen many times. Which antigen it targets is not known. Base qualities are missing; no much larger clone stands one base away. For the unsorted PBMC libraries, 2 million PBMCs were stored in RNAlater at -80 degrees C until RNA extraction and were used to generate the libraries. Multiple sclerosis patients were enrolled in a US clinical protocol under which disease progression was evaluated by magnetic resonance imaging. Peripheral blood was subjected to Ficoll-Hypaque density gradient centrifugation to isolate PBMCs, which were then cryopreserved in liquid nitrogen. Sequenced input: PBMCs. This clonotype was obtained from a man aged 35 to 55 with multiple sclerosis.

Here is the DNA: TGTGCCACCAGCAGAGATCACAGGGGGCGGAATTCACCCCTCCACTTT. Its translation reads: CATSRDHRGRNSPLHF. This sequence uses TRBV15 and TRBJ1-6, and 9 junctional nucleotides match TRBD1. The germline V gene (reference sequence) gives CDR1 as LNHNV and CDR2 as YYDKDF. Trimmed from V: 0 bases; trimmed from J: 7 bases; junction bases lacking a gene match: 4. From the cysteine up to the phenylalanine, the CDR3 has a length of 16 residues. Solely the CDR3 DNA is kept, with 48 bases framed from the first base.